Each of the 32 T cell receptor beta chains below was sequenced from the same sample in a study of shared clonotypes between healthy human individuals. Measured with immunoSEQ multiplex PCR; TCRdb has only the in-frame clones, and not every one. The sample consists of 2 million to 3 million clones, roughly 93% of them appearing once. Sequencing used naive CD4+ T cells from PBMCs. Subset denoted: CD45RA+ positively selected. These receptor sequences come from a man between 18 and 29 years old in good health. Some clones in this sample may be carry-over from other donors' samples.

This clone was picked up one time. This rearrangement joins TRBV7-9 to TRBJ2-3, with 7 positions matching TRBD1. V lost 5 bases and J lost 1; bases outside the gene matches: 9. The germline V gene has CDR1 SEHNR and CDR2 FQNEAQ (reference sequence). The CDR3 totals 16 residues. CDR3 in DNA: TGTGCCAGCAGCCCCCTTCGACAGGGAGGCACAGATACGCAGTATTTT. Protein product: CASSPLRQGGTDTQYF. Looking up the rest from reference TRBV7-9 and TRBJ2-3 gives the full variable domain: DTGVSQNPRHKITKRGQNVTFRCDPISEHNRLYWYRQTLGQGPEFLTYFQNEAQLEKSRLLSDRFSAERPKGSFSTLEIQRTEQGDSAMYLCASSPLRQGGTDTQYFGPGTRLTVL.

The gene calls are TRBV11-3 and TRBJ2-6; 9 positions match TRBD1. CDR3 length: 19 amino acids. The trim removed 4 bases at V and 3 bases at J, leaving 13 bases unmatched. Germline loops: CDR1 SGHNT, CDR2 YENEEA. In nucleotides, the CDR3 is TGTGCCAGCAGCTCGCAAGGGACAGGGAGGGAACGTGGGGCCAACGTCCTGACTTTC. It is translated as CASSSQGTGRERGANVLTF.

The V call is TRBV6-5, the J call TRBJ1-1; possible D gene TRBD1, 5 bases. This CDR3 is 14 amino acids long. Germline lookup yields CDR1 MNHEY and CDR2 SVGAGI. Trimming cost V 6 bases and J 7 bases, with 18 bases left between them. CDR3 nucleotide sequence: TGTGCCAGCAGAAAAGGGACGGACCAACTTGAAGCTTTCTTT. It yields the protein CASRKGTDQLEAFF.

This chain connects TRBV7-2 to TRBJ2-5; possibly TRBD1 or TRBD2 for D (7 bases each). This CDR3 comprises 16 residues. Germline CDR1 reads SGHTA; CDR2 reads FQGNSA. Trimming stripped 5 bases from V and 4 bases from J, with 20 bases between. In nucleotides, the CDR3 is TGTGCCAGCAGCCAGGGGGGGAGGGCCCTAGGAGAGACCCAGTACTTC. Translated: CASSQGGRALGETQYF. Using reference TRBV7-2 and TRBJ2-5 for the parts outside the CDR3, the full variable domain is GAGVSQSPSNKVTEKGKDVELRCDPISGHTALYWYRQSLGQGLEFLIYFQGNSAPDKSGLPSDRFSAERTGGSVSTLTIQRTQQEDSAVYLCASSQGGRALGETQYFGPGTRLLVL.

This chain connects TRBV9 to TRBJ2-6, with D hard to call. The CDR3 has 18 residues. Trimming removed 4 bases from V and 4 bases from J, with 21 bases in between. Per germline, CDR1 SGDLS and CDR2 YYNGEE. Here the CDR3 reads CASSPQLHLALGANVLTF. CDR3 nucleotides: TGTGCCAGCAGCCCCCAACTCCATTTAGCTCTGGGGGCCAACGTCCTGACTTTC.

The chain links TRBV5-5 to TRBJ2-3; D gene uncertain. The CDR3 loop spans 15 amino acids. The V and J ends lost 0 bases and 3 bases respectively, with 11 bases between them. CDR1 and CDR2 (germline): SGHKS, YYEKEE (reference sequence). The CDR3 here is CASSLEASATDTQYF. CDR3 in DNA: TGTGCCAGCAGCTTGGAGGCCAGTGCGACAGATACGCAGTATTTT. Drawing the rest from reference TRBV5-5 and TRBJ2-3, the complete variable domain is DAGVTQSPTHLIKTRGQQVTLRCSPISGHKSVSWYQQVLGQGPQFIFQYYEKEERGRGNFPDRFSARQFPNYSSELNVNALLLGDSALYLCASSLEASATDTQYFGPGTRLTVL.

V gene TRBV5-1 combines with J gene TRBJ2-3; TRBD1 matches at 7 bases. Germline-derived CDR1 and CDR2 are SGHRS and YFSETQ. CDR3 length equals 16 residues. Trimming removed 2 bases from V and 0 bases from J; junction bases left unmatched: 6. The CDR3 DNA follows: TGCGCCAGCAGCTTAACCGGGACAGCTAGCACAGATACGCAGTATTTT. Translated, it gives CASSLTGTASTDTQYF.

The V gene is TRBV27, the J gene TRBJ1-2, with TRBD1 matching 7 bases. The CDR3 totals 13 residues. CDR1 MNHEY and CDR2 SMNVEV come from the germline V gene (reference sequence). The junction had 6 bases not matched to a gene; V was cut back by 6 bases and J by 5 bases. CDR3 DNA: TGTGCCAGCAGCAACAGGGGTGGTTATGGCTACACCTTC. Its protein product is CASSNRGGYGYTF.

The chain links TRBV18 to TRBJ1-4; 8 nucleotides match TRBD1. J lost 8 bases, V lost 5 bases, and 7 bases had no gene match. This CDR3 region has 14 residues. Looked up from germline, CDR1 is KGHSH and CDR2 is LQKENI. In DNA form, the CDR3 reads TGTGCCAGCTCAGAAGGGGGACAGGAAGAAAAACTGTTTTTT. Its translation is CASSEGGQEEKLFF.

The CDR3 reads CASSFGGGYSNQPQHF. The CDR3 DNA reads as TGTGCCAGCAGCTTTGGAGGTGGTTATAGCAATCAGCCCCAGCATTTT. The rearrangement links TRBV5-8 to TRBJ1-5; D remains ambiguous. Per the germline V gene, CDR1 is SGHTS and CDR2 is YDEGEE. The CDR3 runs 16 residues. V lost 2 bases and J 0 bases, leaving 12 bases between the germline ends. The variable domain in full, with the rest retrieved from reference TRBV5-8 and TRBJ1-5, is EAGVTQSPTHLIKTRGQQATLRCSPISGHTSVYWYQQALGLGLQFLLWYDEGEERNRGNFPPRFSGRQFPNYSSELNVNALELEDSALYLCASSFGGGYSNQPQHFGDGTRLSIL.

The rearrangement uses TRBV4-1 and TRBJ1-2, with TRBD1 matching over 7 bases. With 8 bases clipped from V and 6 bases from J, the junction kept 15 bases outside the gene matches. CDR1 and CDR2 (germline): MGHRA, YSYEKL. This CDR3 contains 15 residues. This chain's CDR3 is CASDDEGQWRDGYTF. The CDR3 coding sequence is TGCGCCAGCGACGACGAGGGACAGTGGAGGGATGGCTACACCTTC.

As regards this clone: Additional DNA sequences in this sample encode the identical CDR3. The genes are TRBV5-1 and TRBJ2-7; D is possibly TRBD1 (5 bases). V dropped 0 bases and J dropped 2 bases, with 9 bases sitting between them. This CDR3 is 14 amino acids long. The germline V gene encodes CDR1 SGHRS and CDR2 YFSETQ. CDR3 protein: CASSLEGPAYEQYF. The CDR3, as DNA: TGCGCCAGCAGCTTGGAGGGGCCCGCCTACGAGCAGTACTTC.

The rearrangement joins TRBV21-1 to TRBJ2-1. TRBV21-1 is a pseudogene. The length of the CDR3 is 9 residues. CDR3 residues: CASIHEQFF. CDR3 nucleotide sequence: TGTGCCAGCATCCATGAGCAGTTCTTC.

V and J are TRBV19 and TRBJ1-2; D gene unclear. V dropped 5 bases and J dropped 3 bases, with 16 bases sitting between them. Germline lookup yields CDR1 LNHDA and CDR2 SQIVND (reference sequence). The CDR3 consists of 15 residues. The CDR3 DNA sequence: TGTGCCAGTAGTCCCCCCGGCCTGATTGACTATGGCTACACCTTC. It specifies CASSPPGLIDYGYTF.

V gene TRBV15 combines with J gene TRBJ1-1, with 8 bases lining up with TRBD1. V lost 3 bases to trimming and J lost 5 bases; unmatched junction nucleotides: 5. This CDR3 spans 14 amino acids. Germline V gene data show CDR1 as LNHNV and CDR2 as YYDKDF (reference sequence). CDR3 nucleotide sequence: TGTGCCACCAGCAGGGACAGGGCGGGAACTGAAGCTTTCTTT. Its protein product is CATSRDRAGTEAFF.

On this clone: Other DNA sequences in the sample encode the same CDR3. The chain recombines TRBV27 with TRBJ1-2, with 7 bases lining up with TRBD1. Germline V gene data show CDR1 as MNHEY and CDR2 as SMNVEV (reference sequence). V lost 3 bases to trimming and J lost 4 bases; unmatched junction nucleotides: 2. The CDR3 has 13 residues. The DNA for the CDR3 is TGTGCCAGCAGTTTCTCAGGGGGCTATGGCTACACCTTC. It yields the protein CASSFSGGYGYTF.

The CDR3 DNA reads TGTGCCAGCAGTTACTCCGGGACAGGGTATCAGCCCCAGCATTTT. Translating gives CASSYSGTGYQPQHF. The genes are TRBV27 and TRBJ1-5, with 9 positions matching TRBD1. This CDR3 spans 15 amino acids. The trim removed 4 bases at V and 5 bases at J, leaving 6 bases unmatched. CDR1 is MNHEY and CDR2 is SMNVEV in the germline V gene (reference sequence).

The genes are TRBV5-1 and TRBJ2-2; a possible D gene is TRBD1 (5 bases). CDR1 is SGHRS, CDR2 YFSETQ, per germline. The ends were cut back, 6 bases at V and 1 base at J, with 13 bases in the middle. The CDR3 has 15 residues. The CDR3 reads CASKSGWRNTGELFF. CDR3 nucleotides: TGCGCCAGCAAATCAGGGTGGAGGAACACCGGGGAGCTGTTTTTT.

The J gene is TRBJ1-4, the V gene TRBV20-1; no reliable D call. V lost 6 bases to trimming and J lost 8 bases, with 10 bases between them. The CDR3 totals 11 residues. The germline V gene encodes CDR1 DFQATT and CDR2 SNEGSKA (reference sequence). CDR3 loop: CSAALGEKLFF. The CDR3 coding sequence is TGCAGTGCGGCCCTAGGGGAAAAACTGTTTTTT.

The rearrangement uses TRBV5-4 and TRBJ1-1, with 7 bases aligning to TRBD1. The V segment lost 4 bases and the J segment 4 bases; nucleotides outside the gene matches: 10. The germline gives CDR1 SGHNT, CDR2 YYREEE (reference sequence). The CDR3 runs 15 residues. The CDR3 here is CASSTPQGGATEAFF. The CDR3 region has the DNA TGTGCCAGCAGCACCCCCCAGGGGGGCGCCACTGAAGCTTTCTTT.

The rearrangement links TRBV11-2 to TRBJ2-5, with a weak D call TRBD1 (6 bases). Germline CDR1 SGHAT, CDR2 FQNNGV. This CDR3 contains 15 residues. The V and J ends lost 3 bases and 5 bases respectively, with 16 bases between them. The CDR3 loop is CASSFSYSRGETQYF. DNA of the CDR3: TGTGCCAGCAGCTTTTCGTACTCTAGGGGGGAGACCCAGTACTTC.

The V and J genes are TRBV12-5 and TRBJ2-3; D is unclear. Germline-derived CDR1 and CDR2 are LGHNT and FRNRAP. The CDR3 has 13 amino acids. The V end lost 4 bases, the J end lost 6 bases, and 11 bases lay between the germline ends. CDR3 sequence reads: CASGSGYFDTQYF. The CDR3 DNA is TGTGCTAGTGGTTCTGGGTATTTTGATACGCAGTATTTT. The full variable domain, rest sourced from reference TRBV12-5 and TRBJ2-3, is DARVTQTPRHKVTEMGQEVTMRCQPILGHNTVFWYRQTMMQGLELLAYFRNRAPLDDSGMPKDRFSAEMPDATLATLKIQPSEPRDSAVYFCASGSGYFDTQYFGPGTRLTVL.

The CDR3 sequence is CASSLRTEDGYTF. For the CDR3, the DNA is TGTGCCAGCAGCTTAAGGACTGAGGATGGCTACACCTTC. The chain employs TRBV11-2 and TRBJ1-2; D not certain. The CDR3 extends over 13 amino acids. The ends were cut back, 2 bases at V and 6 bases at J, with 10 bases in the middle. Germline V lookup: CDR1 SGHAT, CDR2 FQNNGV.

The V call is TRBV28, the J call TRBJ1-5; D call uncertain. The CDR3 sequence is 12 residues long. The germline V gene encodes CDR1 MDHEN and CDR2 SYDVKM. V was shortened by 8 bases and J by 3 bases, with 8 bases between the two germline ends. Written as DNA, the CDR3 is TGTGCCAGCCTTACAGTCAATCAGCCCCAGCATTTT. This gives the protein CASLTVNQPQHF.

The J gene is TRBJ2-1, the V gene TRBV14; no clear D gene. Germline CDR1 reads SGHDN; CDR2 reads FVKESK. V lost 4 bases and J 7 bases, leaving 11 bases between the germline ends. The CDR3 has 13 residues. DNA of the CDR3: TGTGCCAGCAGCCGCTCCCGGTTGAATGAGCAGTTCTTC. Amino acid sequence: CASSRSRLNEQFF.

With regard to this clone: This CDR3 is also generated by other DNA sequences in the sample. This chain joins TRBV5-4 and TRBJ1-4; TRBD1 is a possible D gene (6 bases). The CDR3 is made up of 14 amino acids. CDR1 is SGHNT and CDR2 is YYREEE in the germline V gene (reference sequence). The germline V and J ends were trimmed by 4 bases and 1 base, with 8 bases remaining between them. CDR3 DNA sequence: TGTGCCAGCAGCCCACAGGGAACTAATGAAAAACTGTTTTTT. It specifies CASSPQGTNEKLFF.

Remarks on this clone: Other DNA variants within this sample encode the same CDR3. The chain carries TRBV18 and TRBJ1-5; D remains unclear. From germline, CDR1 is KGHSH and CDR2 LQKENI. The length of the CDR3 is 12 residues. Trimming took off 0 bases at V and 6 bases at J, with 3 bases between the two ends. This CDR3 reads CASSPPGQPQHF. In DNA form, the CDR3 reads TGTGCCAGCTCACCACCGGGTCAGCCCCAGCATTTT.

The chain couples TRBV28 to TRBJ2-3; TRBD1 aligns across 7 bases. Germline CDR1 and CDR2: MDHEN and SYDVKM. V gave up 4 bases and J gave up 10 bases; unmatched junction bases: 14. This CDR3 is built from 15 residues. CDR3 loop: CASSSTTGMGVAQYF. The CDR3 coding sequence is TGTGCCAGCAGTTCGACGACAGGGATGGGTGTTGCGCAGTATTTT.

The chain has TRBV7-9 and TRBJ2-6, with D perhaps being TRBD1 or TRBD2 (5 bases each). The V gene's germline CDR1 is SEHNR and CDR2 FQNEAQ (reference sequence). CDR3 length: 19 amino acids. Trimming left V 5 bases short and J 1 base short, with 21 bases between. CDR3 region: CASSPWGRDPRSGANVLTF. CDR3 sequence (DNA): TGTGCCAGCAGCCCCTGGGGTCGGGACCCTAGGTCTGGGGCCAACGTCCTGACTTTC.

J is TRBJ2-7 and V is TRBV29-1; tentatively, D is TRBD2 (7 bases). CDR3 length equals 11 residues. Trimming stripped 7 bases from V and 7 bases from J, with 14 bases between. The V gene's germline CDR1 is SQVTM and CDR2 ANQGSEA. CDR3 sequence reads: CSGRGAREQYF. In DNA, the CDR3 is TGCAGCGGTCGGGGGGCACGAGAGCAGTACTTC.

This clone was observed a handful of times. Other DNA sequences in the sample encode the same CDR3. The chain couples TRBV19 to TRBJ1-5, with TRBD1 as a possible D gene (5 bases). This CDR3 region has 14 residues. Trimming pared 3 bases from V and 1 base from J, leaving 7 bases between. Germline CDR1 is LNHDA and CDR2 is SQIVND (reference sequence). CDR3 bases: TGTGCCAGTAGTATCAGGGACAGCAATCAGCCCCAGCATTTT. It translates to CASSIRDSNQPQHF.

This chain connects TRBV30 to TRBJ1-4; D call uncertain. This CDR3 is 13 amino acids long. Germline V gene data show CDR1 as GTSNPN and CDR2 as SVGIG (reference sequence). Deletions cut 1 base from V and 11 bases from J, with 14 bases between. The CDR3 loop is CAWSDWEGGKLFF. The CDR3 bases are TGTGCCTGGAGTGACTGGGAGGGTGGGAAACTGTTTTTT.